This T cell receptor beta chain comes out of a study of CD8+ T cells in alopecia areata. Whole-study results and caveats: Scalp sample sequencing also detects resident alphabeta T cells of normal skin. One nonresponder makes the tie between baseline CD8+ expansion and response uncertain. Higher clonality was seen in lesional scalp than in normal scalp, especially in alopecia totalis/universalis.

The treatment was: oral pan-JAK inhibitor, 5-10 mg twice daily. On this clone itself: As yet, its antigen is unknown.

The CDR3 consists of 20 residues. Trimming at V came to 0 bases and at J to 0 bases, leaving 11 bases not matched to a gene. The germline gives CDR1 LGHNA, CDR2 YNFKEQ. cDNA prepared by RNA extraction and subsequent reverse transcription served as the template for sequencing. TCRdb's table, derived via immunoSEQ multiplex PCR, lists solely in-frame clones and lacks some. The sample has 170,000 or so clones; about 60% are singletons. The V and J genes are TRBV4-2 and TRBJ2-3; TRBD2 matches at 11 bases. Sequenced here: CD8+ T cells sorted from blood, sampled at week 24, from a patient treated with tofacitinib. This TCR derives from a human donor with alopecia areata. CDR3 region: CASSQDGLAGGMGSTDTQYF. Written as DNA, the CDR3 is TGTGCCAGCAGCCAAGATGGGCTAGCGGGGGGCATGGGAAGCACAGATACGCAGTATTTT.